Detailed here is one T cell receptor (beta chain). The antigen is not known. The sample comes from a study of CD8 T cell repertoires and HIV-1 epitope variants. The CDR3 loop spans 15 amino acids. V was pared by 0 bases and J by 3 bases, with 4 bases of the junction left unmatched. CDR1 and CDR2 (germline): SGHTS, YDEGEE. General study results and limits: Nef KF9 drew about five clonotypes and HW9 one, without TAALDMSHF responses.

TCRdb keeps only in-frame clones here, not all; method: immunoSEQ multiplex PCR. The table lists approximately 4,900 clones, around 66% of them singletons. V is TRBV5-8 and J is TRBJ1-1; 8 nucleotides agree with TRBD1. Sequencing was performed on cultured CD8+ T cells derived from PBMCs. The TCR comes from a male donor with HIV. The CDR3 loop is CASSLGTGWDTEAFF. Here the CDR3 DNA reads TGTGCCAGCAGCTTGGGGACAGGGTGGGACACTGAAGCTTTCTTT.